A selection of T cell receptor beta chains follows, all from one sample in a study of regulatory T cells in long-lasting Graves disease. TCRdb re-called the multiplex PCR reads with MiXCR, one entry per CDR3 protein. The sample gives over 650,000 distinct CDR3 sequences, approximately 29% of which show up once; roughly 41% is in the top ten. The sequences come from peripheral blood mononuclear cells (PBMCs), collected when the disease was refractory, from a patient treated with antithyroid drugs. The receptors come from a female donor with Graves disease. Each CDR3 is given with its conserved first and last residue. A D gene is named only where the DNA matches it firmly. Size is omitted from some rows. Given values are once, few, many or a class for expanded clones.

j_gene	v_gene	d_gene	abundance	CDR3aa	CDR3nt
TRBJ1-5	TRBV12-3/TRBV12-4	NA	many	CASSESVGASQPQHF	TGTGCCAGCAGTGAGTCCGTGGGGGCTAGCCAGCCCCAGCATTTT
TRBJ2-5	TRBV2	NA	many	CASSEEGKLYQETQYF	TGTGCCAGCAGTGAAGAGGGGAAGCTGTACCAAGAGACCCAGTACTTC
TRBJ1-1	TRBV12-3/TRBV12-4	TRBD1	many	CASSLVLDRDTEAFF	TGTGCCAGCAGTTTAGTTTTGGACAGGGACACTGAAGCTTTCTTT
TRBJ1-2	TRBV19	NA	NA	CASSTSGTLVYGYTF	TGTGCCAGTAGTACTTCCGGGACTCTGGTCTATGGCTACACCTTC
TRBJ1-4	TRBV5-1	TRBD1	NA	CASSSNGQGQLFF	TGCGCCAGCAGCTCCAATGGACAGGGACAACTGTTTTTT
TRBJ1-2	TRBV15	NA	many	CATSTSSGLEGGYTF	TGTGCCACCAGCACGTCATCCGGGCTCGAGGGGGGCTACACCTTC
TRBJ1-2	TRBV5-5	TRBD1	few	CASNTGGADYGYTF	TGTGCCAGCAATACAGGGGGCGCCGACTATGGCTACACCTTC
TRBJ1-1	TRBV7-9	TRBD1	few	CASAQGQGTEAFF	TGTGCCAGCGCCCAGGGACAGGGCACTGAAGCTTTCTTT
TRBJ1-4	TRBV7-8	NA	NA	CASSPGTIEKLFF	TGTGCCAGCAGCCCCGGGACGATTGAAAAACTGTTTTTT
TRBJ1-1	TRBV5-1	NA	few	CASSLELRVNTEAFF	TGCGCCAGCAGCTTGGAACTCAGAGTGAACACTGAAGCTTTCTTT
TRBJ1-2	TRBV28	NA	many	CASSFAGYEVTSMRGYTF	TGTGCCAGCAGTTTCGCAGGCTACGAGGTTACCTCGATGAGGGGCTACACCTTC
TRBJ2-7	TRBV9	TRBD2	NA	CASSAIAGGPYEQYF	TGTGCCAGCAGCGCTATCGCGGGAGGGCCTTACGAGCAGTACTTC
TRBJ1-5	TRBV6-5	TRBD1	NA	CASSYPGTDSNQPQHF	TGTGCCAGCAGTTACCCCGGGACAGATAGCAATCAGCCCCAGCATTTT
TRBJ1-2	TRBV29-1	TRBD1	many	CSVEEGQYYGYTF	TGCAGCGTTGAAGAGGGACAGTACTATGGCTACACCTTC
TRBJ1-5	TRBV18	NA	NA	CASSRAGLNQPQHF	TGTGCCAGCTCAAGGGCGGGCCTCAATCAGCCCCAGCATTTT
TRBJ2-7	TRBV5-1	TRBD2	NA	CASSLALAGSYEQYF	TGCGCCAGCAGCTTGGCCTTAGCGGGGTCCTACGAGCAGTACTTC
TRBJ2-1	TRBV7-9	TRBD2	few	CASSSGLGPTYNEQFF	TGTGCCAGCAGCTCAGGACTAGGCCCTACCTACAATGAGCAGTTCTTC
TRBJ1-2	TRBV7-9	TRBD1	few	CASSLPRGGGRDYGYTF	TGTGCCAGCAGCCTACCCCGGGGAGGGGGCAGGGACTATGGCTACACCTTC
TRBJ2-1	TRBV30	TRBD2	NA	CAWMGGGLADNEQFF	TGTGCCTGGATGGGAGGGGGACTAGCAGACAATGAGCAGTTCTTC
TRBJ1-2	TRBV5-1	NA	NA	CASREGLGTAAGGYTF	TGCGCCAGCAGAGAGGGCCTCGGGACGGCTGCCGGGGGCTACACCTTC
TRBJ2-2	TRBV12-3/TRBV12-4	TRBD2	NA	CASSLAGGRNAGELFF	TGTGCCAGCAGTCTAGCGGGAGGGCGCAATGCCGGGGAGCTGTTTTTT
TRBJ2-7	TRBV2	NA	many	CASSRDARRAGF	TGTGCCAGCAGTAGGGACGCACGTCGAGCAGGCTTC
TRBJ1-1	TRBV29-1	NA	few	CSVLLTGMNTEAFF	TGCAGCGTTCTCCTGACGGGAATGAACACTGAAGCTTTCTTT
TRBJ1-5	TRBV6-1	NA	NA	CASRRDVDQPQHF	TGTGCCAGCAGGCGGGACGTAGATCAGCCCCAGCATTTT
TRBJ2-2	TRBV9	NA	NA	CASSVGGRIGELFF	TGTGCCAGCAGCGTAGGGGGGAGAATAGGGGAGCTGTTTTTT
TRBJ1-2	TRBV15	NA	NA	CATSRDRGQNFNYGYTF	TGTGCCACCAGCAGAGATCGTGGACAGAACTTTAACTATGGCTACACCTTC
TRBJ1-1	TRBV11-2	NA	few	CASSLVNRNTEAFF	TGTGCCAGCAGCTTAGTTAACAGAAACACTGAAGCTTTCTTT
TRBJ1-5	TRBV5-5	NA	few	CASSLIFGAVNQPQHF	TGTGCCAGCAGCTTGATCTTCGGAGCCGTCAATCAGCCCCAGCATTTT
TRBJ1-1	TRBV5-1	NA	NA	CASIAPEANTEAFF	TGCGCCAGCATCGCCCCAGAAGCGAACACTGAAGCTTTCTTT
TRBJ1-1	TRBV6-1	NA	NA	CASSKGDGTEAFF	TGTGCCAGCAGTAAGGGGGACGGCACTGAAGCTTTCTTT
TRBJ1-1	TRBV15	NA	few	CASSFPGVTTEAFF	TGTGCCTCCAGCTTCCCAGGGGTAACCACTGAAGCTTTCTTT
TRBJ2-4	TRBV20-1	TRBD2	NA	CSASFGESSGRSGNIQYF	TGCAGTGCTAGTTTTGGCGAGTCTAGCGGGAGGTCGGGAAACATTCAGTACTTC
TRBJ2-4	TRBV27	NA	NA	CAHRDNRLAKNIQYF	TGTGCCCACCGGGACAACAGACTAGCCAAAAACATTCAGTACTTC
TRBJ2-7	TRBV12-3/TRBV12-4	TRBD2	many	CASSALTSGTEQYF	TGTGCCAGCAGTGCCTTGACTAGCGGGACCGAGCAGTACTTC
TRBJ1-1	TRBV6-2/TRBV6-3	NA	NA	CASSGWGERNTEAFF	TGTGCCAGCAGTGGATGGGGCGAGAGGAACACTGAAGCTTTCTTT
TRBJ2-5	TRBV27	TRBD2	NA	CASKGHRLAGSQETQYF	TGTGCCAGCAAGGGACATCGACTAGCGGGAAGCCAAGAGACCCAGTACTTC
TRBJ2-5	TRBV12-3/TRBV12-4	TRBD2	many	CASSSGTSGKETQYF	TGTGCCAGCAGTTCCGGGACTAGCGGGAAAGAGACCCAGTACTTC
TRBJ2-7	TRBV20-1	TRBD1	many	CSASTDRYEQYF	TGCAGTGCTAGCACGGACAGGTACGAGCAGTACTTC
TRBJ2-7	TRBV7-3	NA	few	CASSLGRGRFNEQYF	TGTGCCAGCAGTCTGGGTCGGGGGCGTTTTAACGAGCAGTACTTC
TRBJ1-1	TRBV7-9	TRBD1	NA	CASSFLLGQGTEAFF	TGTGCCAGCAGCTTTCTTCTGGGACAGGGGACTGAAGCTTTCTTT
TRBJ2-2	TRBV25-1	TRBD2	NA	CASRLAGMNTGELFF	TGTGCCAGCCGCTTAGCGGGAATGAACACCGGGGAGCTGTTTTTT
TRBJ1-2	TRBV12-3/TRBV12-4	NA	NA	CASSRDTGRGYTF	TGTGCCAGCAGTAGGGACACCGGTAGAGGCTACACCTTC
TRBJ2-7	TRBV15	NA	NA	CATSRDPAAYSYEQYF	TGTGCCACCAGCAGAGACCCGGCTGCCTACTCCTACGAGCAGTACTTC
TRBJ2-7	TRBV19	TRBD1	NA	CASTPEGDRAQQYF	TGTGCCAGTACCCCCGAGGGAGACAGGGCTCAGCAGTACTTC
TRBJ2-7	TRBV12-3/TRBV12-4	NA	once	CASSYTIPGPTTYEQYF	TGTGCCAGCAGTTACACAATACCGGGCCCGACCACCTACGAGCAGTACTTC
TRBJ1-3	TRBV5-1	NA	NA	CASSFDREGTIYF	TGCGCCAGCAGCTTTGACAGAGAGGGGACCATATATTTT
TRBJ1-3	TRBV15	NA	NA	CATSRVTGSGNTIYF	TGTGCCACCAGCAGAGTTACAGGCTCTGGAAACACCATATATTTT
TRBJ1-2	TRBV6-2/TRBV6-3	NA	many	CASSEGGGTYGYTF	TGTGCCAGCAGTGAAGGGGGGGGGACCTATGGCTACACCTTC
TRBJ1-1	TRBV12-3/TRBV12-4	NA	few	CASSLALKYGIRTEAFF	TGTGCCAGCAGTTTAGCGCTCAAGTACGGGATACGGACTGAAGCTTTCTTT
TRBJ1-2	TRBV10-3	NA	few	CAIRQVGGSYGYTF	TGTGCCATCAGACAAGTGGGAGGGAGCTATGGCTACACCTTC
TRBJ2-2	TRBV2	TRBD2	few	CASSNPGLAGGGGELFF	TGTGCCAGCAGTAATCCGGGACTAGCGGGAGGAGGCGGGGAGCTGTTTTTT
TRBJ1-5	TRBV24-1	NA	NA	CATSDFGGASGQPQHF	TGTGCCACCAGTGATTTTGGGGGGGCGAGTGGTCAGCCCCAGCATTTT
TRBJ1-2	TRBV12-3/TRBV12-4	TRBD1	NA	CASSSSSGGFRYGNTF	TGTGCCAGCAGTTCTAGTTCAGGGGGCTTTCGATATGGCAACACCTTC
TRBJ2-7	TRBV5-1	NA	NA	CASSLLGRGQASYEQYF	TGCGCCAGCAGCCTTCTCGGGCGGGGTCAGGCCTCCTACGAGCAGTACTTC
TRBJ1-6	TRBV9	TRBD1	NA	CASSAGGQGNSPLHF	TGTGCCAGCAGCGCGGGGGGACAGGGGAATTCACCCCTCCACTTT
TRBJ1-4	TRBV29-1	NA	NA	CSVEDRGSEKPFF	TGCAGCGTTGAAGATCGTGGGAGTGAAAAACCGTTTTTT
TRBJ2-6	TRBV29-1	TRBD1	NA	CSVENRDRGILGSGANVLTF	TGCAGCGTGGAAAACCGAGACAGGGGAATCTTAGGCTCTGGGGCCAACGTCCTGACTTTC
TRBJ1-5	TRBV15	NA	NA	CATSAGRLNLRPQHF	TGTGCCACCAGCGCAGGGAGGCTAAACTTACGGCCCCAGCATTTT
TRBJ2-7	TRBV4-1	NA	few	CASSQEGTLGHEQYF	TGCGCCAGCAGCCAAGAGGGGACTCTCGGGCACGAGCAGTACTTC